This T cell receptor beta chain was sequenced for a study of blood T cell repertoires in COVID-19. Study-wide context: The cDNA or gDNA used as material had been derived from T cells, B-cell-depleted T cells, or PBMCs.

TCRdb's table, derived via immunoSEQ multiplex PCR, lists solely in-frame clones and lacks some. The sample has 95,000 to 120,000 clones; 75% to 90% are singletons. Details on this clone: At one boundary the junction diverges from the germline segment, which might be a read error.

The sequence derives from a woman in her forties or fifties with acute or convalescent COVID-19. The sequenced material came from peripheral blood.

Written as DNA, the CDR3 is TGCAGCGTTGAAGGAGTCCCGCCGTCCTTT. Translating gives CSVEGVPPSF. This sequence joins TRBV29-1 and TRBJ1-1, with unresolved D. CDR3 length equals 10 residues. CDR1 is SQVTM and CDR2 is ANQGSEA in the germline V gene.